The 6 T cell receptor beta chains given below trace back to one sample, sequenced in a study of cytomegalovirus exposure and HLA in healthy donors. Use of 60 Vbeta and 13 Jbeta primers characterized the PCR. Here immunoSEQ multiplex PCR was the method, and the copy in TCRdb shows in-frame clones only, minus some. The data hold about 240,000 clones, with 81% observed a single time. What was sequenced was PBMCs. The receptor set was obtained from a woman between 55 and 75 years old in good health and CMV-seropositive.

The chain recombines TRBV11-2 with TRBJ1-2, with 7 nucleotides matching TRBD1. Germline V lookup: CDR1 SGHAT, CDR2 FQNNGV. This CDR3 is 13 amino acids long. The junction had 5 bases not matched to a gene; V was cut back by 6 bases and J by 4 bases. In DNA, the CDR3 is TGTGCCAGCAGTTCCGACAGGGCCTATGGCTACACCTTC. Translating gives CASSSDRAYGYTF.

The genes are TRBV20-1 and TRBJ1-2; D not certain. Germline V lookup: CDR1 DFQATT, CDR2 SNEGSKA (reference sequence). V lost 5 bases and J lost 2, with 3 bases in between. The CDR3 loop spans 10 amino acids. CDR3 region: CSAQNYGYTF. CDR3 coding DNA: TGCAGTGCTCAAAACTATGGCTACACCTTC.

This rearrangement joins TRBV7-9 to TRBJ2-3; a weak D match, TRBD1 (5 bases). The germline V and J ends were trimmed by 1 base and 4 bases, with 9 bases remaining between them. Germline V CDR1 and CDR2: SEHNR, FQNEAQ (reference sequence). The length of the CDR3 is 14 residues. CDR3 residues: CASSLGKGPDTQYF. Written as DNA, the CDR3 is TGTGCCAGCAGCTTAGGGAAGGGGCCAGATACGCAGTATTTT.

The V and J genes are TRBV18 and TRBJ2-1; 9 nucleotides agree with TRBD2. V dropped 2 bases and J dropped 4; count of bases not matched to a gene: 9. Germline CDR1 and CDR2: KGHSH and LQKENI. CDR3 length: 17 residues. The CDR3 sequence: CASSPFAGGNLYNEQFF. The CDR3 bases are TGTGCCAGCTCACCATTCGCGGGAGGGAACTTATACAATGAGCAGTTCTTC.

The V and J genes are TRBV13 and TRBJ2-7; D call uncertain. V lost 0 bases to trimming and J lost 9 bases, with 15 bases between them. Germline V lookup: CDR1 PRHDT, CDR2 FYEKMQ (reference sequence). The CDR3 runs to 14 residues. Written as DNA, the CDR3 is TGTGCCAGCAGCTTAGGCTTTTCGTCCTCCGTGCAGTACTTC. Protein sequence: CASSLGFSSSVQYF.

CDR3 bases: TGCAGCGGAGGAGGAGCCACAGATACGCAGTATTTT. Protein product: CSGGGATDTQYF. The genes are TRBV29-1 and TRBJ2-3; possibly TRBD2 for D (5 bases). V lost 7 bases and J 2 bases, leaving 10 bases between the germline ends. The CDR3 is made up of 12 amino acids. Germline V gene data show CDR1 as SQVTM and CDR2 as ANQGSEA.